Listed below are T cell receptor beta chains from one sample, sequenced in a study of blood T cell repertoires in COVID-19. Using immunoSEQ multiplex PCR, the repertoire was profiled, and TCRdb retains in-frame clones only, with some absent. The top ten clones hold about 11% of a sample with about 120,000 clones, about four fifths of them seen once. Sequencing used peripheral blood. All receptors derive from a man in his sixties with acute or convalescent COVID-19. CDR3s include the opening cysteine and the closing phenylalanine or tryptophan. D genes are given only for firm matches. Some rows mark clone size as missing; the rest say once, few, many or name a class of expanded clone.

TRBD1 TRBJ2-1 many TRBV28 CASSSPPDRARRSYNEQFF TGTGCCAGCAGTTCTCCCCCAGACAGGGCCCGACGCTCCTACAATGAGCAGTTCTTC
- TRBJ1-1 - TRBV5-4 CASSLARSEGTEAFF TGTGCCAGCAGCTTGGCGAGGTCGGAAGGCACTGAAGCTTTCTTT
TRBD1 TRBJ1-2 once TRBV5-1 CASSPTDRGRYGYTF TGCGCCAGCAGCCCTACCGACAGGGGACGCTATGGCTACACCTTC
TRBD2 TRBJ2-1 - TRBV3-1/TRBV3-2 CASSQDSASGSRNEQFF TGTGCCAGCAGCCAAGATTCCGCTAGCGGGAGCAGAAATGAGCAGTTCTTC
TRBD1 TRBJ1-2 - TRBV5-1 CASSLATGKSYGYTF TGCGCCAGCAGCTTGGCGACAGGGAAGAGCTATGGCTACACCTTC
TRBD1 TRBJ2-1 - TRBV10-3 CAISPTGADNEQFF TGTGCCATCAGTCCGACAGGGGCGGACAATGAGCAGTTCTTC
TRBD1 TRBJ2-7 - TRBV2 CASSQGAIYEQYF TGTGCCAGCAGCCAGGGGGCCATATACGAGCAGTACTTC
TRBD1 TRBJ1-5 - TRBV7-2 CASSLGTGLRGMNQPQHF TGTGCCAGCAGCTTAGGGACAGGGCTCCGAGGGATGAATCAGCCCCAGCATTTT
TRBD1 TRBJ2-7 - TRBV13 CASSWGRGTGGLEQYF TGTGCCAGCAGCTGGGGCCGAGGGACAGGGGGTCTCGAGCAGTACTTC
- TRBJ1-5 few TRBV18 CASSLSVGQAGQPQHF TGTGCCAGCTCACTTAGCGTAGGCCAAGCGGGACAGCCCCAGCATTTT
TRBD1 TRBJ2-7 few TRBV5-1 CASSLGQGAYEQYF TGCGCCAGCAGCTTGGGACAGGGGGCATACGAGCAGTACTTC
TRBD1 TRBJ2-7 - TRBV19 CASTRSGQASYEQYF TGTGCCAGTACCAGGTCGGGACAGGCGTCCTACGAGCAGTACTTC
TRBD1 TRBJ2-1 - TRBV30 CACLPWTGPTGYEQFF TGTGCCTGCCTACCCTGGACAGGACCAACGGGATATGAGCAGTTCTTC
TRBD2 TRBJ2-4 - TRBV19 CASRFSGSQNIQYF TGTGCCAGTAGGTTTAGCGGGAGCCAAAACATTCAGTACTTC
- TRBJ1-3 - TRBV2 CASRGDRPSVNTIYF TGTGCCAGCAGGGGAGACAGGCCCTCGGTCAACACCATATATTTT
TRBD1 TRBJ2-5 - TRBV5-4 CASSLTTGLQTQYF TGTGCCAGCAGCTTGACGACAGGGCTCCAGACCCAGTACTTC
- TRBJ1-6 - TRBV27 CASTNFGNSPLHF TGTGCCAGCACCAATTTCGGGAATTCACCCCTCCACTTT
- TRBJ2-7 once TRBV27 CASSLGPGNIPSYEQYF TGTGCCAGCAGTTTGGGCCCCGGGAACATACCGTCCTACGAGCAGTACTTC
- TRBJ2-1 many TRBV19 CASSSEEGLAGYEQFF TGTGCCAGTAGCTCGGAGGAGGGGCTAGCCGGCTATGAGCAGTTCTTC
- TRBJ2-7 - TRBV28 CASSFSNYEQYF TGTGCCAGCAGTTTTTCCAACTACGAGCAGTACTTC
TRBD2 TRBJ2-1 - TRBV28 CASSLVTSGGWNEQFF TGTGCCAGCAGTTTAGTTACTAGCGGGGGATGGAATGAGCAGTTCTTC
TRBD2 TRBJ2-1 - TRBV11-3 CASSQGLASYNEQFF TGTGCCAGCAGCCAGGGACTAGCCTCCTACAATGAGCAGTTCTTC
TRBD2 TRBJ2-7 - TRBV7-8 CASSLAPGLVRGEQYF TGTGCCAGCAGCTTAGCGCCGGGACTAGTTCGGGGCGAGCAGTACTTC
TRBD1 TRBJ2-7 once TRBV7-2 CASSYGGGQGAYEQYF TGTGCCAGCAGCTATGGTGGGGGACAGGGCGCCTACGAGCAGTACTTC
TRBD2 TRBJ2-1 - TRBV27 CASSFQTSGSQGNEQFF TGTGCCAGCAGTTTCCAGACTAGCGGGAGCCAGGGCAATGAGCAGTTCTTC
- TRBJ2-7 - TRBV12-3/TRBV12-4 CASSLEGAEQYF TGTGCCAGCAGTTTGGAAGGGGCCGAGCAGTACTTC
- TRBJ2-7 - TRBV5-4 CASAPQGGIYEQYF TGTGCCAGCGCGCCACAGGGGGGGATCTACGAGCAGTACTTC
TRBD1 TRBJ1-1 - TRBV6-5 CASSYPGQGLSEAFF TGTGCCAGCAGTTACCCGGGACAGGGACTCTCTGAAGCTTTCTTT
TRBD1 TRBJ2-7 - TRBV6-5 CASGEPGQGAGEQYF TGTGCCAGCGGGGAACCGGGACAGGGGGCCGGGGAGCAGTACTTC
- TRBJ1-2 few TRBV28 CASSFQGRGYTF TGTGCCAGCAGTTTTCAGGGGCGAGGCTACACCTTC
TRBD1 TRBJ2-5 - TRBV3-1/TRBV3-2 CASRDRWRETQYF TGTGCCAGCAGGGACAGGTGGCGAGAGACCCAGTACTTC
- TRBJ1-1 - TRBV9 CASSVGGGGSRGTEAFF TGTGCCAGCAGCGTAGGTGGGGGGGGCTCCCGTGGCACTGAAGCTTTCTTT
- TRBJ1-5 - TRBV28 CATSAGGGNQPQHF TGTGCCACCTCGGCGGGGGGTGGCAATCAGCCCCAGCATTTT
- TRBJ2-1 - TRBV3-1/TRBV3-2 CASSQGYLGEQFF TGTGCCAGCAGCCAAGGCTACCTCGGGGAGCAGTTCTTC
TRBD1 TRBJ2-2 - TRBV25-1 CASSASSGTGQNTGELFF TGTGCCAGCAGTGCCTCCTCCGGGACAGGACAGAACACCGGGGAGCTGTTTTTT
TRBD2 TRBJ2-5 - TRBV5-1 CASSLGLAGVATQYF TGCGCCAGCAGCTTGGGGCTAGCGGGGGTGGCGACCCAGTACTTC
TRBD1 TRBJ2-2 - TRBV6-2/TRBV6-3 CASSMTGGGTGELFF TGTGCCAGCAGCATGACAGGGGGAGGGACCGGGGAGCTGTTTTTT
TRBD1 TRBJ1-2 - TRBV4-1 CASSQQGATPYGYTF TGCGCCAGCAGCCAACAGGGGGCCACACCCTATGGCTACACCTTC
- TRBJ1-2 - TRBV9 CASSFRTDPNYGYTF TGTGCCAGCAGCTTCCGGACAGATCCCAACTATGGCTACACCTTC
TRBD1 TRBJ2-1 - TRBV11-2 CASSLPGTGGRSQFF TGTGCCAGCAGCCTCCCCGGGACAGGGGGTAGGAGTCAGTTCTTC
TRBD1 TRBJ1-1 - TRBV28 CASSRQGSEAFF TGTGCCAGCAGCAGACAGGGCTCTGAAGCTTTCTTT
TRBD2 TRBJ2-7 once TRBV28 CATSYLGGRGYEQYF TGTGCCACCTCCTACTTGGGCGGGAGAGGGTACGAGCAGTACTTC
TRBD2 TRBJ2-1 - TRBV5-1 CASSLTSGRKASEQFF TGCGCCAGCAGCTTGACTAGCGGGAGGAAAGCTAGTGAGCAGTTCTTC
- TRBJ1-5 once TRBV9 CASSVGGNSNQPQHF TGTGCCAGCAGCGTAGGCGGGAATAGCAATCAGCCCCAGCATTTT
- TRBJ2-3 once TRBV29-1 CSVEEGRGTDTQYF TGCAGCGTTGAAGAGGGCAGGGGCACAGATACGCAGTATTTT
TRBD1 TRBJ2-5 - TRBV6-5 CASSRRDRGQETQYF TGTGCCAGCAGTCGGAGGGACAGGGGCCAAGAGACCCAGTACTTC
- TRBJ1-5 - TRBV27 CASSSRSHRPQHF TGTGCCAGCAGTTCCAGGTCCCATCGGCCCCAGCATTTT
- TRBJ2-3 - TRBV2 CASSDKGEADTQYF TGTGCCAGCAGTGACAAGGGGGAAGCAGATACGCAGTATTTT
TRBD1 TRBJ1-2 few TRBV24-1 CATSDPGTGGYGYTF TGTGCCACCAGTGACCCGGGGACAGGGGGCTATGGCTACACCTTC
TRBD2 TRBJ2-3 - TRBV5-4 CASSFLAGAPNTQYF TGTGCCAGCAGCTTCCTAGCGGGGGCCCCTAATACGCAGTATTTT
- TRBJ1-3 - TRBV19 CASTTGRGNTIYF TGTGCCAGTACCACAGGGCGCGGAAACACCATATATTTT
- TRBJ2-3 - TRBV24-1 CATSDLDRGGSGVTQYF TGTGCCACCAGTGATTTGGATCGCGGCGGGTCAGGAGTTACGCAGTATTTT
TRBD1 TRBJ2-7 many TRBV10-3 CAISHTGGTTYEQYF TGTGCCATCAGTCATACAGGGGGTACAACCTACGAGCAGTACTTC